What follows are 19 T cell receptor beta chains derived from one specimen sequenced in a study of blood T cells in healthy people across ages. A second about 7 to 12 cycle PCR used barcoded and J-beta primers. Each CDR3 protein is one row after TCRdb ran MiXCR on the 5' RACE reads. The sample shows 750,000 to 950,000 distinct CDR3 sequences, about a quarter of them seen only once. The data also belong to a second study, concerning T cells of mothers and their children.

The sequencing input was blood. The receptors come from a boy under 18 in good health.

This clonotype occurred a few times. The chain has TRBV12-3 or TRBV12-4 and TRBJ1-2; D not certain. V shed 2 bases and J shed 5 bases, with 18 bases lying between them. The CDR3 runs to 16 residues. CDR3 nucleotide sequence: TGTGCCAGCAGTTTAAAGTCCGGCGAATTCTTGTATGGCTACACCTTC. This codes for CASSLKSGEFLYGYTF.

This chain connects TRBV4-2 to TRBJ2-3; possible D gene TRBD2, 5 bases. CDR3 length equals 19 residues. V gave up 3 bases and J gave up 5 bases, with 27 bases separating them. Looked up from germline, CDR1 is LGHNA and CDR2 is YNFKEQ. CDR3 in amino acids: CASSHPGRGTSAKGDTQYF. The CDR3 bases are TGTGCCAGCAGCCATCCTGGCCGGGGAACCTCCGCGAAGGGAGATACGCAGTATTTT.

The CDR3 bases are TGCGCCAGCAGCCTAATGTGGCTAGCGGTACAAGAGACCCAGTACTTC. It encodes CASSLMWLAVQETQYF. The gene calls are TRBV5-1 and TRBJ2-5; 7 nucleotides match TRBD2. J lost 2 bases, V lost 4 bases, and 11 bases had no gene match. Germline V lookup: CDR1 SGHRS, CDR2 YFSETQ. The CDR3 has 16 residues.

This clonotype has a single count. CDR3 nucleotide sequence: TGCAATGCCCTGACAGGGGGCTATAGCAATCAGCCCCAGCATTTT. Translating gives CNALTGGYSNQPQHF. J is TRBJ1-5 and V is TRBV20-1, with 10 nucleotides matching TRBD1. Germline V gene sequence: CDR1 DFQATT, CDR2 SNEGSKA (reference sequence). The CDR3 is 15 residues long.

The V call is TRBV12-3 or TRBV12-4, the J call TRBJ1-1; unclear D gene. V shed 6 bases and J shed 5 bases, with 16 bases lying between them. The CDR3 extends over 14 amino acids. The DNA of the CDR3 is TGTGCCAGCAGCCCTTCCGTTCGGCGAACTGAAGCTTTCTTT. Its translation: CASSPSVRRTEAFF.

The chain employs TRBV10-2 and TRBJ1-5; a possible D gene is TRBD1 (6 bases). Trimming removed 4 bases at V and 6 bases at J, with 19 bases between. Germline V gene sequence: CDR1 WSHSY, CDR2 SAAADI. The CDR3 runs 16 residues. Here the CDR3 reads CASSADRQARSQPQHF. The CDR3 DNA is TGCGCCAGCAGTGCGGATCGACAGGCCAGGAGTCAGCCCCAGCATTTT.

As concerns this clonotype: An end of the junction does not agree with germline; a read error may underlie this. This chain uses TRBV5-1 with TRBJ2-3; D might be TRBD2 (5 bases). The CDR3 length is 15 residues. Germline loops: CDR1 SGHRS, CDR2 YFSETQ. In DNA, the CDR3 is TGCGCCGGCAGCCGGACTGTTACTAGCACAGATACGCAGTATTTT. Protein product: CAGSRTVTSTDTQYF.

In this sample, this clonotype turned up a few times. V usage is TRBV15 and J usage is TRBJ2-7, with 9 bases lining up with TRBD1. The CDR3 covers 13 residues. Germline V lookup: CDR1 LNHNV, CDR2 YYDKDF (reference sequence). The ends lost 3 bases at V and 6 bases at J; junction bases unmatched: 3. The DNA of the CDR3 is TGTGCCACCAGCAGTGGACAGGGGCTCGAGCAGTACTTC. Translation: CATSSGQGLEQYF.

In its sample, this clonotype was seen a few times. The chain links TRBV5-4 to TRBJ2-5; 10 bases fit TRBD1. The DNA end lines up better with TRBJ2-1; the J call may be wrong. CDR3 length: 15 amino acids. The V gene's germline CDR1 is SGHNT and CDR2 YYREEE (reference sequence). The CDR3 loop reads CASSPDRGLDNEQFF. The CDR3, as DNA: TGTGCCAGCAGCCCTGACAGGGGGCTCGACAATGAGCAGTTCTTC.

The genes are TRBV27 and TRBJ2-7; D remains ambiguous. CDR1 and CDR2 from the germline V gene are MNHEY and SMNVEV (reference sequence). Trimming left V 5 bases short and J 4 bases short, with 15 bases between. There are 14 residues in the CDR3. This chain's CDR3 is CASSTSRAVYEQYF. The CDR3 region has the DNA TGTGCCAGCAGTACCAGTAGGGCGGTTTACGAGCAGTACTTC.

The chain has TRBV30 and TRBJ1-2; the D is unclear. The ends were cut back, 3 bases at V and 4 bases at J, with 9 bases in the middle. The CDR3 runs 12 residues. Germline V gene lookup returns CDR1 GTSNPN and CDR2 SVGIG (reference sequence). The DNA for the CDR3 is TGTGCCTGGAGAAATACGGGCTATGGCTACACCTTC. It yields the protein CAWRNTGYGYTF.

In this sample, this clonotype turned up a few times. V is TRBV6-1 and J is TRBJ2-1, with D unclear. Germline V CDR1 and CDR2: MNHNS, SASEGT. This CDR3 contains 13 residues. V lost 4 bases and J 7 bases, leaving 11 bases between the germline ends. CDR3 nucleotides: TGTGCCAGCAGTGCCCTTTGGTGGAATGAGCAGTTCTTC. This gives the protein CASSALWWNEQFF.

This rearrangement joins TRBV12-3 or TRBV12-4 to TRBJ2-6; D not certain. The CDR3 sequence is 15 residues long. Trimming took off 2 bases at V and 4 bases at J, with 9 bases between the two ends. DNA for the CDR3: TGTGCCAGCAGTTTATTGACCCTAGGGGCCAACGTCCTGACTTTC. This encodes CASSLLTLGANVLTF.

This clonotype was picked up a small number of times. A junction boundary mismatches the germline segment, possibly from a read error. This sequence joins TRBV29-1 and TRBJ1-5; no definite D call. CDR1 and CDR2 (germline): SQVTM, ANQGSEA. The CDR3 contains 12 residues. The CDR3 loop is CSVQEVGQPQHF. In DNA, the CDR3 is TGCAGCGTTCAAGAGGTGGGTCAGCCCCAGCATTTT.

The rearrangement links TRBV7-6 to TRBJ2-1; possibly TRBD2 for D (5 bases). V lost 5 bases, J lost 5 bases, and 16 bases lay in between. This CDR3 contains 15 residues. Germline CDR1 and CDR2: SGHVS and FNYEAQ. CDR3 region: CASSQRVVAHNEQFF. CDR3 sequence (DNA): TGTGCCAGCAGCCAGAGGGTGGTAGCCCACAATGAGCAGTTCTTC.

J is TRBJ2-3 and V is TRBV10-3, with D unclear. The CDR3 has 12 residues. The germline V gene encodes CDR1 ENHRY and CDR2 SYGVKD. V lost 2 bases, J lost 3 bases, and 3 bases lay in between. CDR3 loop: CAISEETDTQYF. Written as DNA, the CDR3 is TGTGCCATCAGTGAGGAGACAGATACGCAGTATTTT.

This clonotype has a handful of counts. At one end the junction does not follow the germline gene, possibly because of a read error. V gene TRBV20-1 combines with J gene TRBJ2-7; 8 nucleotides line up with TRBD1. CDR1 is DFQATT, CDR2 SNEGSKA, per germline (reference sequence). This CDR3 is built from 14 residues. The DNA of the CDR3 is TGCAGTGCTATCTCGGACAGGGAATACTACGGGCAGTACTTC. This codes for CSAISDREYYGQYF.

The chain joins TRBV20-1 to TRBJ2-3, with D possibly being TRBD2 (6 bases). V was trimmed by 5 bases and J by 0 bases, leaving 12 bases between them. The CDR3 consists of 14 residues. Germline CDR1 is DFQATT and CDR2 is SNEGSKA (reference sequence). In nucleotides, the CDR3 is TGCAGTGCTGGGGGTGGGGGGAGCACAGATACGCAGTATTTT. Encoded protein: CSAGGGGSTDTQYF.

This clonotype turned up a few times. V is TRBV10-3 and J is TRBJ1-2; D is undetermined. CDR1 ENHRY and CDR2 SYGVKD come from the germline V gene. The V end was cut by 7 bases, the J end by 2 bases, with 14 bases between. The CDR3 has 14 residues. In nucleotides, the CDR3 is TGTGCCATCAAACAGACGACGTTGAACTATGGCTACACCTTC. Its translation is CAIKQTTLNYGYTF.